The 15 T cell receptor beta chains given below trace back to one sample, sequenced in a study of T-cell reconstitution after alpha-beta-depleted transplantation in children. Unique molecular identifiers were used to barcode this TCRbeta library. TCRdb reprocessed the PCR reads with MiXCR, giving one entry per CDR3 protein. The repertoire consists of 600,000 to 700,000 distinct CDR3 sequences, with roughly 17% occurring once and the leading ten covering 1.1%. This specimen was PBMCs from the stem cell graft donor, taken from the stem cell graft. The receptors were gathered from a human donor who donated a stem cell graft to a child with acute myeloid leukemia.

This sequence joins TRBV12-3 or TRBV12-4 and TRBJ2-6; D is uncertain. The CDR3 extends over 13 amino acids. V was trimmed by 8 bases and J by 4 bases, leaving 9 bases between them. The CDR3 DNA reads TGTGCCAGCGGAGTCTCCGGGGCCAACGTCCTGACTTTC. It translates to CASGVSGANVLTF.

This clonotype showed up just a few times. The chain links TRBV20-1 to TRBJ1-4, with 11 nucleotides matching TRBD1. The CDR3 has 14 residues. Germline V gene sequence: CDR1 DFQATT, CDR2 SNEGSKA (reference sequence). Losses at the gene ends were 6 bases for V and 8 bases for J; bases not matched to a gene: 8. The CDR3 DNA follows: TGCAGTGCAGACAAGGGGACAGGGGGAGAAAAACTGTTTTTT. It yields the protein CSADKGTGGEKLFF.

The rearrangement uses TRBV7-9 and TRBJ1-4; possible D gene TRBD1, 5 bases. The CDR3 runs to 15 residues. Germline V gene data show CDR1 as SEHNR and CDR2 as FQNEAQ (reference sequence). Trimming cost V 6 bases and J 7 bases, with 18 bases left between them. In DNA, the CDR3 is TGTGCCAGCAGGTTTCAGGGCGTCGATGGTGAAAAACTGTTTTTT. This gives the protein CASRFQGVDGEKLFF.

The table lists this clonotype with many counts. V is TRBV20-1 and J is TRBJ1-2, with a tentative D call TRBD1 (6 bases). Trimming left V 6 bases short and J 1 base short, with 15 bases between. Per the germline V gene, CDR1 is DFQATT and CDR2 is SNEGSKA (reference sequence). This CDR3 region has 14 residues. CDR3 coding DNA: TGCAGTGCCCCCAGGGGAGGGGGTAACTATGGCTACACCTTC. Its translation is CSAPRGGGNYGYTF.

The sample holds many counts of this clonotype. The V and J genes are TRBV5-6 and TRBJ2-7, with 8 bases fitting TRBD2. The CDR3 runs to 15 residues. Germline CDR1 and CDR2: SGHDT and YYEEEE. Trimming cost V 0 bases and J 3 bases; bases outside gene matches: 5. The CDR3: CASSLAGGDYYEQYV. For the CDR3, the DNA is TGTGCCAGCAGCTTGGCCGGGGGGGATTACTACGAGCAGTACGTC.

This clonotype was observed at least ten times. The chain has TRBV20-1 and TRBJ1-1; D not certain. Germline CDR1 is DFQATT and CDR2 is SNEGSKA (reference sequence). V was trimmed by 1 base and J by 4 bases, leaving 16 bases between them. The CDR3 spans 15 residues. CDR3 DNA: TGCAGTGCTAGAGCCCGTTCCGGGGAGGGCACTGAAGCTTTCTTT. Protein product: CSARARSGEGTEAFF.

The table lists this clonotype with many counts. The chain carries TRBV6-5 and TRBJ1-1; tentatively, D is TRBD1 (6 bases). Looked up from germline, CDR1 is MNHEY and CDR2 is SVGAGI. The CDR3 consists of 14 residues. V shed 0 bases and J shed 8 bases, with 13 bases lying between them. The CDR3 protein is CASSYSRGGGEAFF. The CDR3 coding sequence is TGTGCCAGCAGTTACTCGAGGGGGGGAGGAGAAGCTTTCTTT.

This clonotype turned up a few times. The J gene is TRBJ2-1, the V gene TRBV6-1; 13 bases align to TRBD2. Germline V lookup: CDR1 MNHNS, CDR2 SASEGT. The CDR3 contains 16 residues. V was clipped by 0 bases and J by 15 bases; unmatched bases: 11. CDR3 protein: CASSEATGTSGNSGFF. CDR3 sequence (DNA): TGTGCCAGCAGTGAAGCCACCGGGACTAGCGGGAATTCAGGGTTCTTC.

The chain combines TRBV11-2 with TRBJ1-2; the match to TRBD1 covers 7 bases. This CDR3 has 13 residues. The trim removed 5 bases at V and 6 bases at J, leaving 6 bases unmatched. The germline gives CDR1 SGHAT, CDR2 FQNNGV. CDR3 amino acids: CASSVGQLDGYTF. In DNA, the CDR3 is TGTGCCAGCAGCGTGGGACAGCTCGATGGCTACACCTTC.

On this clonotype: A read error is possible here, since a much larger clone lies one base away. The V and J genes are TRBV15 and TRBJ1-1; D is possibly TRBD1 (6 bases). The germline gives CDR1 LNHNV, CDR2 YYDKDF (reference sequence). The CDR3 contains 16 residues. This CDR3 is CSTSRDWGTRNTEAFF. The CDR3 DNA is TGTTCCACCAGCAGAGATTGGGGGACACGGAACACTGAAGCTTTCTTT.

This clonotype has just a few counts. This chain uses TRBV6-5 with TRBJ2-3, with 9 bases matching TRBD2. This CDR3 has 15 amino acids. V was pared by 4 bases and J by 6 bases, with 8 bases of the junction left unmatched. CDR1 is MNHEY and CDR2 is SVGAGI in the germline V gene. The CDR3 sequence is CASSFIAGAGDTQYF. CDR3 bases: TGTGCCAGCAGTTTTATAGCGGGGGCCGGGGATACGCAGTATTTT.

This clonotype has more than one count but fewer than ten. The chain couples TRBV12-3 or TRBV12-4 to TRBJ2-5; no clear D. V was cut by 6 bases and J by 3 bases, with 11 bases left in between. The CDR3 runs to 13 residues. The CDR3 DNA reads as TGTGCCAGCAGCTACCGATTCAAAGAGACCCAGTACTTC. Translation: CASSYRFKETQYF.

The chain is built from TRBV5-1 and TRBJ1-4, with D unclear. Per the germline V gene, CDR1 is SGHRS and CDR2 is YFSETQ. V dropped 4 bases and J dropped 3 bases, with 13 bases sitting between them. The CDR3 extends over 15 amino acids. The CDR3 DNA follows: TGCGCCAGCAGCAGAGACGGACCGCCTAATGAAAAACTGTTTTTT. Translated: CASSRDGPPNEKLFF.

This clonotype was counted at least ten times. This rearrangement joins TRBV7-2 to TRBJ1-1; D ambiguous. Trimming left V 1 base short and J 11 bases short, with 11 bases between. The CDR3 covers 12 residues. Germline V gene lookup returns CDR1 SGHTA and CDR2 FQGNSA. The DNA for the CDR3 is TGTGCCAGCAGCTTAGGCGGCCCTGCTGCTTTCTTT. This sequence encodes CASSLGGPAAFF.

This clonotype was recorded at least ten times. This chain connects TRBV29-1 to TRBJ2-5; D gene ambiguous. The CDR3 is 13 amino acids. V dropped 5 bases and J dropped 4 bases, with 14 bases sitting between them. Germline lookup yields CDR1 SQVTM and CDR2 ANQGSEA. CDR3 residues: CSVMRQTGETQYF. The CDR3 DNA reads as TGCAGCGTTATGCGGCAAACTGGAGAGACCCAGTACTTC. Full variable domain (outside the CDR3, taken from reference TRBV29-1 and TRBJ2-5): SAVISQKPSRDICQRGTSLTIQCQVDSQVTMMFWYRQQPGQSLTLIATANQGSEATYESGFVIDKFPISRPNLTFSTLTVSNMSPEDSSIYLCSVMRQTGETQYFGPGTRLLVL.